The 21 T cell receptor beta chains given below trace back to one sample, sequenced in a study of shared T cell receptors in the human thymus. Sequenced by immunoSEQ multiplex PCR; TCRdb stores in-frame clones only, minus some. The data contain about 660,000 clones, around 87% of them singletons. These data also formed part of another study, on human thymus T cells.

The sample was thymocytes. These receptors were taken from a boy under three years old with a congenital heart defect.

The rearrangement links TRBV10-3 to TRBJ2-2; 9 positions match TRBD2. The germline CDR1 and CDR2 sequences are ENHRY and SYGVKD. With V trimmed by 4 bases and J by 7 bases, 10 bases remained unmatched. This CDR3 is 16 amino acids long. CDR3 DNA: TGTGCCATCAGTGTCGGTATAGCGGGAGTGGTCGGGGAGCTGTTTTTT. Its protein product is CAISVGIAGVVGELFF.

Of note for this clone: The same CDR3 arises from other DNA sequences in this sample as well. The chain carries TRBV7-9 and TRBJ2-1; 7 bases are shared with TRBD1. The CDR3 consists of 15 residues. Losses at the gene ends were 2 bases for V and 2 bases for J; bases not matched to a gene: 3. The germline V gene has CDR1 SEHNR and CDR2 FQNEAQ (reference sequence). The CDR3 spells CASSLRQGAYNEQFF. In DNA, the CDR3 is TGTGCCAGCAGCTTACGTCAGGGGGCCTACAATGAGCAGTTCTTC.

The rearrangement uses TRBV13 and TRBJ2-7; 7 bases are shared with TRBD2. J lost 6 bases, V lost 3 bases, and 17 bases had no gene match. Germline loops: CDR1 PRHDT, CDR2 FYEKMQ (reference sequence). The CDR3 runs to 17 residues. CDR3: CASSLGGWDSPIFEQYF. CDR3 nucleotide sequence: TGTGCCAGCAGCTTGGGGGGGTGGGACTCCCCAATTTTCGAGCAGTACTTC.

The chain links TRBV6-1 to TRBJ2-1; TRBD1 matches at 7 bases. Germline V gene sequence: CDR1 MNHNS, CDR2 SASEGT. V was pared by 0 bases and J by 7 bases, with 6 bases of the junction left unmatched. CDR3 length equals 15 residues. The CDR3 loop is CASSEAKGGGNEQFF. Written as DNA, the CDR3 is TGTGCCAGCAGTGAAGCAAAAGGGGGCGGAAATGAGCAGTTCTTC.

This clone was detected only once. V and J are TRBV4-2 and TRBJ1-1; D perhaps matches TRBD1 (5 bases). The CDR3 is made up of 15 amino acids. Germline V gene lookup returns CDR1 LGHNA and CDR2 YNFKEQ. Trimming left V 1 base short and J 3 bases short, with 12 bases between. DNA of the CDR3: TGTGCCAGCAGCCAAGTGGGGGGTTCGGACACTGAAGCTTTCTTT. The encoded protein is CASSQVGGSDTEAFF.

CDR3 region: CASSSRTSGGPTDTQYF. CDR3 nucleotide sequence: TGTGCCAGCAGCTCGCGGACTAGCGGGGGCCCCACAGATACGCAGTATTTT. This chain uses TRBV11-3 with TRBJ2-3, with 13 bases matching TRBD2. Germline lookup yields CDR1 SGHNT and CDR2 YENEEA. This CDR3 spans 17 amino acids. The junction had 6 bases not matched to a gene; V was cut back by 4 bases and J by 2 bases. The variable domain in full, completed from reference TRBV11-3 and TRBJ2-3, reads EAGVVQSPRYKIIEKKQPVAFWCNPISGHNTLYWYLQNLGQGPELLIRYENEEAVDDSQLPKDRFSAERLKGVDSTLKIQPAELGDSAVYLCASSSRTSGGPTDTQYFGPGTRLTVL.

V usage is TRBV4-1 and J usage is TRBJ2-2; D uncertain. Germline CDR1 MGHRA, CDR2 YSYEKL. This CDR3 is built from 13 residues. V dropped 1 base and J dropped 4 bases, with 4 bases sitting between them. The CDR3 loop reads CASSQGSTGELFF. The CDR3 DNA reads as TGCGCCAGCAGCCAAGGTAGCACCGGGGAGCTGTTTTTT.

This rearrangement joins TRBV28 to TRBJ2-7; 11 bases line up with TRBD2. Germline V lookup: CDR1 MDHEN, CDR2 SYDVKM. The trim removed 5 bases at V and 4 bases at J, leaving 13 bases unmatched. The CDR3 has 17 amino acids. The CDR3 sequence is CASSAFPGLAALYEQYF. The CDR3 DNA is TGTGCCAGCAGTGCCTTTCCGGGACTAGCGGCGCTTTACGAGCAGTACTTC.

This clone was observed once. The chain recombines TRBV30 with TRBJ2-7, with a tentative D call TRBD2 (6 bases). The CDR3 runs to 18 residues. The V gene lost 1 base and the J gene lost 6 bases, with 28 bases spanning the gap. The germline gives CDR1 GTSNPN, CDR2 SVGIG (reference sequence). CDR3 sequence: CAWSARREWLPEKCEQYF. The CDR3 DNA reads TGTGCCTGGAGTGCCCGTCGGGAGTGGCTCCCCGAGAAATGCGAGCAGTACTTC.

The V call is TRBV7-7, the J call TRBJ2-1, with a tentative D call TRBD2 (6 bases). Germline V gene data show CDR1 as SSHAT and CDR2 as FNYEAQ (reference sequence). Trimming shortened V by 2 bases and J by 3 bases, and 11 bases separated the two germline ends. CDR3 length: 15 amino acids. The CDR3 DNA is TGTGCCAGCAGCTTATTACCAGCGGGCTACAATGAGCAGTTCTTC. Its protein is CASSLLPAGYNEQFF.

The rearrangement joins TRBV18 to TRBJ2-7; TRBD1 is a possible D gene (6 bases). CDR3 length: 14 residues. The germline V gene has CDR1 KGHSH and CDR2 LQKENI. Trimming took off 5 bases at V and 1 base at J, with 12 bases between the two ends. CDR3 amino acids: CASSRQEASYEQYF. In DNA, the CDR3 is TGTGCCAGCTCAAGACAGGAGGCATCCTACGAGCAGTACTTC.

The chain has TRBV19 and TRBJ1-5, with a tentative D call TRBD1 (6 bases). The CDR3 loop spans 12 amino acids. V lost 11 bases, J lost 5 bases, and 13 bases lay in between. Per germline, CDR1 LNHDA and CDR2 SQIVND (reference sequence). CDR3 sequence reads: CAASSGDQPQHF. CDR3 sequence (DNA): TGTGCCGCGAGTTCAGGGGATCAGCCCCAGCATTTT.

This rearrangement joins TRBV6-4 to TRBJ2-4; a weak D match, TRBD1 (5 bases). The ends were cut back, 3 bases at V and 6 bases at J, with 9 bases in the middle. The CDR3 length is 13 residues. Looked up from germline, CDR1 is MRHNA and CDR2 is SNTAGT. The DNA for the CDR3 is TGTGCCAGCAGTGAAGGGGTGGGAAACATTCAGTACTTC. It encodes CASSEGVGNIQYF.

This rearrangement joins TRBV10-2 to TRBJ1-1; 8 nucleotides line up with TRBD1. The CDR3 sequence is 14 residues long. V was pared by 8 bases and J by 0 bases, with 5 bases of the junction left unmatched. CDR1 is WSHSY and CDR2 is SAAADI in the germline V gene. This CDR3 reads CASRTGNMNTEAFF. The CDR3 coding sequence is TGCGCCAGCCGGACAGGGAATATGAACACTGAAGCTTTCTTT.

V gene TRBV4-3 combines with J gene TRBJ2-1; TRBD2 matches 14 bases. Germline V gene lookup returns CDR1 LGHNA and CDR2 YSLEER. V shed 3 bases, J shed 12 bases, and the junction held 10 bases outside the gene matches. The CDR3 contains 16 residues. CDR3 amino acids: CASSQVPTSGRAGQFF. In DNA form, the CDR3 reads TGCGCCAGCAGCCAGGTCCCGACTAGCGGGAGGGCCGGGCAGTTCTTC.

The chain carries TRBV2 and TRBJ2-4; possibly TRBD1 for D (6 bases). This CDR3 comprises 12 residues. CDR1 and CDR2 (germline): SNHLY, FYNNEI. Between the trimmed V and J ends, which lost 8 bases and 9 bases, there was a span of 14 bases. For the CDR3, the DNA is TGTGCCAGCCTCTACAGGGAAAGCATTCAGTACTTC. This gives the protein CASLYRESIQYF.

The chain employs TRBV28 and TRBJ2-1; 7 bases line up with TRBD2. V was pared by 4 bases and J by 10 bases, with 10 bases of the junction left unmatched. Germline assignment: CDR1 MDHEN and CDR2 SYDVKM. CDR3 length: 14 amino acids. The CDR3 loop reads CASSYQRDLSEQFF. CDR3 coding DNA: TGTGCCAGCAGTTATCAGCGGGATTTAAGCGAGCAGTTCTTC.

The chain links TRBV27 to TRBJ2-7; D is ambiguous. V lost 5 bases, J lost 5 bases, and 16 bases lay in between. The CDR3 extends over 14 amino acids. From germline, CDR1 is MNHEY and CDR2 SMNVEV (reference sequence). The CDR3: CASSLGSTKNEQYF. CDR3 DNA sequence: TGTGCCAGCAGTCTTGGCTCAACCAAAAACGAGCAGTACTTC.

CDR3 in DNA: TGTGCCAGCTCCGGGACAGGGTACAATGAGCAGTTCTTC. Protein product: CASSGTGYNEQFF. The gene calls are TRBV18 and TRBJ2-1, with 9 bases fitting TRBD1. The CDR3 is made up of 13 amino acids. Germline V CDR1 and CDR2: KGHSH, LQKENI. V trimming: 6 bases; J trimming: 4 bases; junction bases outside the gene matches: 1. The variable domain in full, with the rest retrieved from reference TRBV18 and TRBJ2-1, is NAGVMQNPRHLVRRRGQEARLRCSPMKGHSHVYWYRQLPEEGLKFMVYLQKENIIDESGMPKERFSAEFPKEGPSILRIQQVVRGDSAAYFCASSGTGYNEQFFGPGTRLTVL.

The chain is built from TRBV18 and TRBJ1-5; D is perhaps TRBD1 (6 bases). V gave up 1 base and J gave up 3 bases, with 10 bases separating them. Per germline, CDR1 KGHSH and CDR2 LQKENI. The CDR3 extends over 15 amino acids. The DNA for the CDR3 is TGTGCCAGCTCACCACACAGGGTTACCAATCAGCCCCAGCATTTT. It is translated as CASSPHRVTNQPQHF.

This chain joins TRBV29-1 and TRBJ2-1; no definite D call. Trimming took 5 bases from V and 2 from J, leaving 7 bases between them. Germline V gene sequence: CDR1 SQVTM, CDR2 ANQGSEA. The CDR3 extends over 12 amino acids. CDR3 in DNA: TGCAGCGTTAAGCAAACCTACAATGAGCAGTTCTTC. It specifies CSVKQTYNEQFF.